This T cell receptor beta chain was documented in a study of CD8+ T cells in alopecia areata. Study-wide context: Tofacitinib dosing lasted 6 to 18 months, which was then followed by 6 months off drug.

In its sample, this clone was seen a few times. Its antigen is as yet unknown. General observations from the study: Elevated clonality characterized lesional scalp relative to normal scalp, particularly in alopecia totalis/universalis.

The sequencing template was cDNA reverse transcribed from extracted RNA. Profiled with immunoSEQ multiplex PCR; TCRdb holds only in-frame clones, not every one. The sample has about 220,000 clones, about three fifths seen once; the top ten hold more than 1.5%. Noted treatment: oral pan-JAK inhibitor, 5-10 mg twice daily. Researchers took lesional scalp punch biopsies and peripheral blood from people who were alopecia areata patients. The CDR3 runs to 12 residues. Trimming removed 8 bases from V and 14 bases from J, with 20 bases in between. Germline values: CDR1 SNHLY, CDR2 FYNNEI. The material was CD4+ T cells sorted from blood, obtained at week 4, from a patient treated with tofacitinib. This chain connects TRBV2 to TRBJ2-3; the D gene is possibly TRBD2 (6 bases). The sequence derives from a human donor with alopecia areata. CDR3 sequence reads: CASFHGASAAYF. The CDR3 DNA sequence: TGTGCCAGCTTTCACGGGGCTAGCGCTGCGTATTTT.